The 31 T cell receptor beta chains listed next were all sequenced from one sample in a study of blood T cell repertoires in COVID-19 (TCRdb year 2020). The library came from the immunoSEQ multiplex PCR assay. As stored in TCRdb, this immuneACCESS dataset retains in-frame rearrangements with V and J assigned. A fraction of the clones does not appear; measured against another copy, unresolved V genes explain less than half of the discrepancy, and the remainder lacks a known reason. A total of fewer than 250,000 clones appear in this sample, over 75% of them only once. The leading ten clones occupy 7% to 8.5% of the sample. Sequenced: PBMCs or T cells enriched from blood (not recorded which). These receptors were collected from a man aged 25-45 years in a cohort exposed to, infected with or recovered from COVID-19 (not recorded which).

The chain recombines TRBV2 with TRBJ2-7; 7 nucleotides match TRBD2. Germline-derived CDR1 and CDR2 are SNHLY and FYNNEI. V lost 7 bases and J lost 5; bases outside the gene matches: 8. The CDR3 length is 13 residues. CDR3 region: CASTRETSNEQYF. CDR3 sequence (DNA): TGTGCCAGCACCCGGGAGACTAGCAACGAGCAGTACTTC.

This chain connects TRBV18 to TRBJ2-7; the D gene is possibly TRBD2 (6 bases). The V and J ends lost 1 base and 2 bases respectively, with 12 bases between them. This CDR3 has 15 amino acids. Germline CDR1 is KGHSH and CDR2 is LQKENI. The CDR3 reads CASSPRRDLPYEQYF. In DNA form, the CDR3 reads TGTGCCAGCTCACCACGGAGGGACCTACCCTACGAGCAGTACTTC.

V is TRBV7-9 and J is TRBJ2-5, with a possible D match to TRBD1 (5 bases). The CDR3 runs to 14 residues. Deletions cut 2 bases from V and 4 bases from J, with 11 bases between. Germline V lookup: CDR1 SEHNR, CDR2 FQNEAQ (reference sequence). DNA of the CDR3: TGTGCCAGCAGCTTATTGGGGCAATCAGAGACCCAGTACTTC. Protein: CASSLLGQSETQYF.

The rearrangement uses TRBV28 and TRBJ2-3, with TRBD1 matching 8 bases. The CDR3 has 15 residues. The J segment lost 1 base and the V segment lost 11 bases, leaving 11 bases of the junction unmatched. From germline, CDR1 is MDHEN and CDR2 SYDVKM. The CDR3 DNA reads as TGTGCCTCCAGGACAGGGCAGATTGGCACAGATACGCAGTATTTT. This gives the protein CASRTGQIGTDTQYF.

The rearrangement links TRBV27 to TRBJ1-5; tentative D call: TRBD1 (5 bases). The V end lost 2 bases, the J end lost 0 bases, and 11 bases lay between the germline ends. Germline lookup yields CDR1 MNHEY and CDR2 SMNVEV (reference sequence). The CDR3 has 16 residues. CDR3 amino acids: CASSLKAGYSNQPQHF. The CDR3 nucleotides are TGTGCCAGCAGTTTAAAGGCAGGGTATAGCAATCAGCCCCAGCATTTT.

This chain uses TRBV24-1 with TRBJ1-1; no definite D call. The CDR3 length is 12 residues. Trimming removed 4 bases from V and 3 bases from J, with 5 bases in between. Germline V lookup: CDR1 KGHDR, CDR2 SFDVKD. CDR3: CATSETHTEAFF. In DNA form, the CDR3 reads TGTGCCACCAGTGAAACACACACTGAAGCTTTCTTT.

The V and J genes are TRBV2 and TRBJ1-1; D not resolved. Germline assignment: CDR1 SNHLY and CDR2 FYNNEI. Trimming stripped 6 bases from V and 4 bases from J, with 6 bases between. The CDR3 consists of 11 residues. The CDR3 nucleotides read TGTGCCAGCAGACAGAGCACTGAAGCTTTCTTT. Its protein is CASRQSTEAFF.

The rearrangement joins TRBV3-1 (or the pseudogene TRBV3-2) to TRBJ2-7, with D unclear. The germline gives CDR1 LGHDT, CDR2 YNNKEL (reference sequence). CDR3 length equals 14 residues. The germline V and J ends were trimmed by 1 base and 6 bases, with 13 bases remaining between them. Written as DNA, the CDR3 is TGTGCCAGCAGCCAAGTTGGTCCCGGTGGCGAGCAGTACTTC. Translating it yields CASSQVGPGGEQYF.

The rearrangement uses TRBV5-1 and TRBJ1-2; possibly TRBD1 for D (5 bases). The CDR3 spans 12 residues. In germline, CDR1 is SGHRS, CDR2 YFSETQ. V lost 7 bases to trimming and J lost 4 bases, with 11 bases between them. CDR3 in DNA: TGCGCCAGCCAGGACAAGGGCTATGGCTACACCTTC. Its protein is CASQDKGYGYTF.

In its sample, this clone was seen once. J is TRBJ2-7 and V is TRBV5-4, with D maybe TRBD2 (7 bases). V was shortened by 2 bases and J by 3 bases, with 15 bases between the two germline ends. CDR1 is SGHNT and CDR2 is YYREEE in the germline V gene (reference sequence). This CDR3 has 15 residues. The CDR3 spells CASSLQAGQIYEQYF. The CDR3 DNA reads as TGTGCCAGCAGCTTACAAGCGGGACAAATCTACGAGCAGTACTTC.

This clone was counted only a few times. The chain recombines TRBV28 with TRBJ2-5; a possible D gene is TRBD1 (6 bases). The CDR3 runs 15 residues. Trimming shortened V by 2 bases and J by 2 bases, and 12 bases separated the two germline ends. The V gene's germline CDR1 is MDHEN and CDR2 SYDVKM. The CDR3, as DNA: TGTGCCAGCAGTTTACCGACAGGAGTACAAGAGACCCAGTACTTC. As protein: CASSLPTGVQETQYF.

The gene calls are TRBV7-2 and TRBJ2-7; the match to TRBD1 covers 8 bases. The CDR3 loop spans 14 amino acids. Germline V gives CDR1 SGHTA, CDR2 FQGNSA. V gave up 5 bases and J gave up 7 bases; unmatched junction bases: 10. The DNA of the CDR3 is TGTGCCAGCAGCCGTATGACAGGGGAATGGGAGCAGTACTTC. Translating gives CASSRMTGEWEQYF. Complete variable domain (other parts from reference TRBV7-2 and TRBJ2-7): GAGVSQSPSNKVTEKGKDVELRCDPISGHTALYWYRQSLGQGLEFLIYFQGNSAPDKSGLPSDRFSAERTGGSVSTLTIQRTQQEDSAVYLCASSRMTGEWEQYFGPGTRLTVT.

This clone was found a few times. The CDR3 DNA reads TGTGCCAGCAGCTTAGCGGGCAGGTTGATGGGCTACGAGCAGTACTTC. Translating gives CASSLAGRLMGYEQYF. The J gene is TRBJ2-7, the V gene TRBV7-9; D unclear. The CDR3 totals 16 residues. The germline V gene has CDR1 SEHNR and CDR2 FQNEAQ (reference sequence). The germline V and J ends were trimmed by 0 bases and 3 bases, with 15 bases remaining between them.

The sample holds one count of this clone. The chain combines TRBV28 with TRBJ2-7, with D perhaps TRBD2 (5 bases). This CDR3 contains 14 residues. The germline gives CDR1 MDHEN, CDR2 SYDVKM. V lost 6 bases and J 3 bases, leaving 15 bases between the germline ends. The CDR3 DNA sequence: TGTGCCAGCAGACCCCGGGAAGAAGGCTACGAGCAGTACTTC. Translation gives CASRPREEGYEQYF.

V usage is TRBV9 and J usage is TRBJ1-4; unclear D gene. V was trimmed by 0 bases and J by 6 bases, leaving 12 bases between them. Germline-derived CDR1 and CDR2 are SGDLS and YYNGEE. The CDR3 has 15 residues. The CDR3 DNA follows: TGTGCCAGCAGCGTAGGAACACGAGGTGATGAAAAACTGTTTTTT. Its protein is CASSVGTRGDEKLFF.

V usage is TRBV19 and J usage is TRBJ1-5; TRBD1 agrees at 10 bases. Germline loops: CDR1 LNHDA, CDR2 SQIVND (reference sequence). Trimming took 5 bases from V and 2 from J; bases not matched to a gene: 15. CDR3 length equals 19 residues. The CDR3 region has the DNA TGTGCCAGTAGTGCTCCGGGACAGGGGATGTTTTATGGCAATCAGCCCCAGCATTTT. It is translated as CASSAPGQGMFYGNQPQHF.

The chain uses TRBV19 and TRBJ1-1, with D tentatively TRBD1 (5 bases). The CDR3 consists of 15 residues. CDR1 and CDR2 (germline): LNHDA, SQIVND (reference sequence). V dropped 7 bases and J dropped 1 base, with 16 bases sitting between them. CDR3 residues: CASKPGPLGNTEAFF. The CDR3, as DNA: TGTGCCAGTAAACCAGGGCCCCTGGGGAACACTGAAGCTTTCTTT.

The rearrangement links TRBV5-4 to TRBJ2-2, with TRBD2 as a possible D gene (5 bases). Germline V gene sequence: CDR1 SGHNT, CDR2 YYREEE (reference sequence). The CDR3 runs to 16 residues. V was shortened by 5 bases and J by 6 bases, with 20 bases between the two germline ends. CDR3 sequence: CASSLDPSGNSGELFF. CDR3 coding DNA: TGTGCCAGCAGTTTAGACCCTTCCGGGAATTCCGGGGAGCTGTTTTTT.

As for this clone: A read error may produce the germline difference seen at one junction end. The chain joins TRBV9 to TRBJ1-1; D gene uncertain. Germline V gives CDR1 SGDLS, CDR2 YYNGEE. The CDR3 covers 9 residues. The CDR3 loop is CASSPAPVF. CDR3 DNA: TGTGCCAGCAGCCCCGCTCCGGTCTTT.

The chain joins TRBV11-2 to TRBJ1-2; a weak D match, TRBD1 (5 bases). Trimming removed 8 bases from V and 4 bases from J, with 17 bases in between. The CDR3 contains 14 residues. The germline gives CDR1 SGHAT, CDR2 FQNNGV. In nucleotides, the CDR3 is TGTGCCAGCTCGGGGGAGACCGGGGGCTATGGCTACACCTTC. Translation: CASSGETGGYGYTF. Together with reference TRBV11-2 and TRBJ1-2, the CDR3 gives the full variable domain: EAGVAQSPRYKIIEKRQSVAFWCNPISGHATLYWYQQILGQGPKLLIQFQNNGVVDDSQLPKDRFSAERLKGVDSTLKIQPAKLEDSAVYLCASSGETGGYGYTFGSGTRLTVV.

This clone was seen more than once but under ten times. CDR3 DNA sequence: TGTGCCAGCAGTTCCCCCAGGGTTGTCACCCATCAGCCCCAGCATTTT. This gives the protein CASSSPRVVTHQPQHF. The chain uses TRBV28 and TRBJ1-5; maybe TRBD1 (5 bases). The CDR3 spans 16 residues. Trimming shortened V by 4 bases and J by 5 bases, and 18 bases separated the two germline ends. From germline, CDR1 is MDHEN and CDR2 SYDVKM.

This rearrangement joins TRBV7-2 to TRBJ1-2; 8 nucleotides align to TRBD1. This CDR3 has 12 residues. The J segment lost 6 bases and the V segment lost 4 bases, leaving 1 base of the junction unmatched. Germline V gene lookup returns CDR1 SGHTA and CDR2 FQGNSA. CDR3 sequence (DNA): TGTGCCAGCAGCTCGGACAGGGATGGCTACACCTTC. Translation gives CASSSDRDGYTF.

J is TRBJ1-1 and V is TRBV19, with 8 nucleotides matching TRBD1. Germline assignment: CDR1 LNHDA and CDR2 SQIVND (reference sequence). The CDR3 consists of 13 residues. V was pared by 3 bases and J by 8 bases, with 5 bases of the junction left unmatched. The CDR3 sequence is CASSIGQGLEAFF. The CDR3 DNA reads TGTGCCAGTAGTATTGGACAGGGCTTGGAAGCTTTCTTT.

This clone has a single count. The J gene is TRBJ1-1, the V gene TRBV19; TRBD1 matches 10 bases. Germline loops: CDR1 LNHDA, CDR2 SQIVND (reference sequence). The CDR3 spans 17 residues. Trimming cost V 3 bases and J 2 bases; bases outside gene matches: 9. CDR3: CASSIGRQGAGNTEAFF. The CDR3 DNA sequence: TGTGCCAGTAGTATTGGGAGACAGGGGGCGGGAAACACTGAAGCTTTCTTT.

This chain links TRBV5-6 with TRBJ2-7, with D perhaps TRBD1 (5 bases). Per the germline V gene, CDR1 is SGHDT and CDR2 is YYEEEE. Trimming stripped 4 bases from V and 0 bases from J, with 14 bases between. This CDR3 is 15 amino acids long. The CDR3 loop reads CASSVSGFLSYEQYF. CDR3 sequence (DNA): TGTGCCAGCAGCGTGTCAGGGTTCCTCTCCTACGAGCAGTACTTC.

The V gene is TRBV11-2, the J gene TRBJ1-5; 7 bases map to TRBD1. CDR1 and CDR2 (germline): SGHAT, FQNNGV. This CDR3 has 14 amino acids. The junction had 12 bases not matched to a gene; V was cut back by 5 bases and J by 11 bases. This CDR3 reads CASSPSAGQPTQHF. The CDR3 nucleotides are TGTGCCAGCAGCCCCTCGGCGGGACAGCCGACCCAGCATTTT.

The rearrangement joins TRBV14 to TRBJ2-5; a weak D match, TRBD1 (5 bases). V was cut by 3 bases and J by 2 bases, with 13 bases left in between. The CDR3 totals 15 residues. Germline lookup yields CDR1 SGHDN and CDR2 FVKESK. The CDR3 nucleotides read TGTGCCAGCAGCCATCCCCAGGGTGCTCAAGAGACCCAGTACTTC. Its protein is CASSHPQGAQETQYF.

This clone has only a few counts. The J gene is TRBJ2-1, the V gene TRBV5-5; 8 bases fit TRBD1. This CDR3 spans 15 amino acids. Germline loops: CDR1 SGHKS, CDR2 YYEKEE (reference sequence). V trimming: 3 bases; J trimming: 0 bases; junction bases outside the gene matches: 2. The chain's CDR3 is CASSSQGASYNEQFF. CDR3 nucleotide sequence: TGTGCCAGCAGCTCCCAGGGGGCCTCCTACAATGAGCAGTTCTTC.

This chain links TRBV19 with TRBJ2-7; D is possibly TRBD1 (8 bases). V was pared by 6 bases and J by 3 bases, with 15 bases between. This CDR3 contains 14 residues. Germline V CDR1 and CDR2: LNHDA, SQIVND (reference sequence). The DNA of the CDR3 is TGTGCCAGTAGCTATACAGGGGGGGTCTACGAGCAGTACTTC. Translated, it gives CASSYTGGVYEQYF.

V and J are TRBV7-9 and TRBJ2-2; TRBD1 agrees at 10 bases. Unmatched junction bases numbered 13, after V lost 3 bases and J lost 6 bases. There are 18 residues in the CDR3. The V gene's germline CDR1 is SEHNR and CDR2 FQNEAQ (reference sequence). The CDR3 bases are TGTGCCAGCAGCTTTTTCCCTACGGACAGGGGGTTGGCCGGGGAGCTGTTTTTT. Encoded protein: CASSFFPTDRGLAGELFF.

The chain links TRBV5-8 to TRBJ1-1; possible D gene TRBD1, 5 bases. Trimming pared 3 bases from V and 5 bases from J, leaving 11 bases between. This CDR3 has 13 residues. Germline CDR1 and CDR2: SGHTS and YDEGEE. The chain's CDR3 is CASSSDSGTEAFF. CDR3 nucleotide sequence: TGTGCCAGCAGCTCAGATTCAGGGACTGAAGCTTTCTTT.